This TCR beta chain was sequenced in a study of blood T cell repertoires in COVID-19. This clone was found a few times. Here immunoSEQ multiplex PCR was the method, and the copy in TCRdb shows in-frame clones only, minus some. Among over 100,000 clones listed, about 80% were seen once. V was clipped by 0 bases and J by 4 bases; unmatched bases: 10. This CDR3 contains 18 residues. This receptor was identified in a man between 60 and 75 years old with active or convalescent COVID-19. The sequencing input was peripheral blood. The J gene is TRBJ1-5, the V gene TRBV23-1; 9 nucleotides agree with TRBD1. TRBV23-1 is assigned to the ORF class and has an uncertain function. The CDR3 DNA sequence: TGCGCCAGCAGTCAATCGAGAGCGGGGACAGGGCCGAATCAGCCCCAGCATTTT. This sequence encodes CASSQSRAGTGPNQPQHF.